Sequencing of this TCR beta chain was carried out in a study of T cell responses to AZD1222 COVID-19 vaccine. Study results and caveats: Most donors were white British and more were female, and clonal diversity was possibly underestimated.

In its sample, this clone was seen once. The antigen remains unidentified. Looked up from germline, CDR1 is SNHLY and CDR2 is FYNNEI. V shed 7 bases, J shed 7 bases, and the junction held 2 bases outside the gene matches. The CDR3 is 13 amino acids. Sequencing used immunoSEQ multiplex PCR; TCRdb keeps in-frame clones, though not all of them. In the table there are about 100,000 clones, 92% of which are singletons. The rearrangement joins TRBV2 to TRBJ2-3; 13 bases are a match to TRBD2. This TCR derives from an adult in good health. The source material was peripheral blood, sampled on day 0 of AZD1222 vaccination. CDR3 sequence (DNA): TGTGCCAGCACGACTAGCGGGAGGAATACGCAGTATTTT. This codes for CASTTSGRNTQYF. Supplemented by reference TRBV2 and TRBJ2-3, the full variable domain reads EPEVTQTPSHQVTQMGQEVILRCVPISNHLYFYWYRQILGQKVEFLVSFYNNEISEKSEIFDDQFSVERPDGSNFTLKIRSTKLEDSAMYFCASTTSGRNTQYFGPGTRLTVL.